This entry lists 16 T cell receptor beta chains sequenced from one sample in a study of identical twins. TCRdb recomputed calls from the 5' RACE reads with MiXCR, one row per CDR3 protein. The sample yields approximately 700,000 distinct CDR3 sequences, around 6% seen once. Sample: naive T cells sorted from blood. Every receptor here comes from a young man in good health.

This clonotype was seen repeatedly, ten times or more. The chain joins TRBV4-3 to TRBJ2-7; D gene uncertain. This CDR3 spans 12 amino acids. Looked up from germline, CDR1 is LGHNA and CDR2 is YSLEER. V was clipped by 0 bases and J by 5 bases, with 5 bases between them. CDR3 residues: CASSQERNEQYF. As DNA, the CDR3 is TGCGCCAGCAGCCAAGAGAGGAACGAGCAGTACTTC.

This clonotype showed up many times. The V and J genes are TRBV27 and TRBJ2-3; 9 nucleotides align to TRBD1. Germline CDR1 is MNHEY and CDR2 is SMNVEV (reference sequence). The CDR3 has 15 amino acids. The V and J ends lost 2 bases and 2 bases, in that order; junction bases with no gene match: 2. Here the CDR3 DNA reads TGTGCCAGCAGTTTAGACAGGGGGTTCACAGATACGCAGTATTTT. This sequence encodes CASSLDRGFTDTQYF.

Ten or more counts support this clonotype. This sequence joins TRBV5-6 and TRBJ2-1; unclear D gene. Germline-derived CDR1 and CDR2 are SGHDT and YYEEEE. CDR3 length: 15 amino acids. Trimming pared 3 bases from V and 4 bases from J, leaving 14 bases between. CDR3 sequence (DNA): TGTGCCAGCAGCTCCCGGCCGAAGCTATACAATGAGCAGTTCTTC. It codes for CASSSRPKLYNEQFF.

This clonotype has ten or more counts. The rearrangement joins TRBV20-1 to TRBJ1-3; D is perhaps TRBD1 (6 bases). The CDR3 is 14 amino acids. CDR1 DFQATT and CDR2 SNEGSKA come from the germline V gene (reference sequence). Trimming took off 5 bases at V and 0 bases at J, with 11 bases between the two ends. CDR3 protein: CSAPDSNSGNTIYF. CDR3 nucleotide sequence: TGCAGTGCTCCGGACAGCAACTCTGGAAACACCATATATTTT.

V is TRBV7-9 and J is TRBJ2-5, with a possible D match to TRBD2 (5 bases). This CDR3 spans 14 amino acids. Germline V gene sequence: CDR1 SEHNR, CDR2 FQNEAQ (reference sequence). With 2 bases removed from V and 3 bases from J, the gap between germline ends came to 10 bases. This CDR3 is CASSLISGKETQYF. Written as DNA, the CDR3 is TGTGCCAGCAGCTTAATATCGGGAAAAGAGACCCAGTACTTC. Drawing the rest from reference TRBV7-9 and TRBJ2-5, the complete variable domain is DTGVSQNPRHKITKRGQNVTFRCDPISEHNRLYWYRQTLGQGPEFLTYFQNEAQLEKSRLLSDRFSAERPKGSFSTLEIQRTEQGDSAMYLCASSLISGKETQYFGPGTRLLVL.

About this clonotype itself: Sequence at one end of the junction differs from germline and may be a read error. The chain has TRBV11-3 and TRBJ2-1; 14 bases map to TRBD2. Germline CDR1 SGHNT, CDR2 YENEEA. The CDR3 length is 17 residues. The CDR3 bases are TGTGCCAGCAGCTCCCGGACTAGCGGGAGGTCTTACAATAAGCAGTTCTTC. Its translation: CASSSRTSGRSYNKQFF.

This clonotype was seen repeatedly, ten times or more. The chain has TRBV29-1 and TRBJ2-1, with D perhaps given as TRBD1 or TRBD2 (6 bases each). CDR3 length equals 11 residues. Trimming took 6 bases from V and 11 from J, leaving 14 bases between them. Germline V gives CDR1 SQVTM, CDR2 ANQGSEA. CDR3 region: CSVTPGAKQFF. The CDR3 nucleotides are TGCAGCGTGACTCCGGGGGCGAAGCAGTTCTTC.

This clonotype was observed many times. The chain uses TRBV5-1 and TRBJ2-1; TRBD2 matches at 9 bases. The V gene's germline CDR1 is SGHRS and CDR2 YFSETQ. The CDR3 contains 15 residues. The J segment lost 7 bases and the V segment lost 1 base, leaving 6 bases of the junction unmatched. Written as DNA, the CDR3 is TGCGCCAGCAGCTTGCTCGATGGACTAGCGAATGAGCAGTTCTTC. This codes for CASSLLDGLANEQFF.

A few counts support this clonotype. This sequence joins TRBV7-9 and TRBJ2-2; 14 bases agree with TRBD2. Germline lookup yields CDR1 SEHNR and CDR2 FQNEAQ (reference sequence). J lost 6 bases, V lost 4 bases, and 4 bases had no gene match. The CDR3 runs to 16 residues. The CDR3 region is CASSSSGLAGAGELFF. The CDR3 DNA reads TGTGCCAGCAGCTCCTCGGGACTAGCGGGAGCCGGGGAGCTGTTTTTT.

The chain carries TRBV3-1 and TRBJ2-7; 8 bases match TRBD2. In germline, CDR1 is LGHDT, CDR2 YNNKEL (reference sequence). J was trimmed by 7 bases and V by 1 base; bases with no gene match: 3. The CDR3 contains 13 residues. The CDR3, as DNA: TGTGCCAGCAGCCAAGGGACTAGCCGGGAGCAGTACGTC. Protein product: CASSQGTSREQYV.

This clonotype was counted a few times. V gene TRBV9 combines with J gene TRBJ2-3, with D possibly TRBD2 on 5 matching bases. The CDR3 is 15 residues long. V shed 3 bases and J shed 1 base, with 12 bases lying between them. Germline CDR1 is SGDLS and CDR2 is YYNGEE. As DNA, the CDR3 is TGTGCCAGCAGCGGGTACGATAGCGGCACAGATACGCAGTATTTT. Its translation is CASSGYDSGTDTQYF. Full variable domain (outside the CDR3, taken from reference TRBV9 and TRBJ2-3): DSGVTQTPKHLITATGQRVTLRCSPRSGDLSVYWYQQSLDQGLQFLIQYYNGEERAKGNILERFSAQQFPDLHSELNLSSLELGDSALYFCASSGYDSGTDTQYFGPGTRLTVL.

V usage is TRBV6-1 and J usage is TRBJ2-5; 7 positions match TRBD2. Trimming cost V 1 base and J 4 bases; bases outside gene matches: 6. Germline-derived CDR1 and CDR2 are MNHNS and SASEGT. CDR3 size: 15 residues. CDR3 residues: CASSEGGGSSETQYF. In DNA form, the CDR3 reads TGTGCCAGCAGTGAAGGGGGGGGATCATCAGAGACCCAGTACTTC.

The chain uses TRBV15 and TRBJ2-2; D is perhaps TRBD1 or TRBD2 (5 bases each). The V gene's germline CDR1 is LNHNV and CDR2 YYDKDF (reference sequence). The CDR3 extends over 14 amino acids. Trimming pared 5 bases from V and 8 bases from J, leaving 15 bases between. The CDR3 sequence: CATSRDRLSGELFF. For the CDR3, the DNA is TGTGCCACCAGCCGGGACCGGCTCTCTGGGGAGCTGTTTTTT. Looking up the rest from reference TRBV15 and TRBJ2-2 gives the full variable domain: DAMVIQNPRYQVTQFGKPVTLSCSQTLNHNVMYWYQQKSSQAPKLLFHYYDKDFNNEADTPDNFQSRRPNTSFCFLDIRSPGLGDTAMYLCATSRDRLSGELFFGEGSRLTVL.

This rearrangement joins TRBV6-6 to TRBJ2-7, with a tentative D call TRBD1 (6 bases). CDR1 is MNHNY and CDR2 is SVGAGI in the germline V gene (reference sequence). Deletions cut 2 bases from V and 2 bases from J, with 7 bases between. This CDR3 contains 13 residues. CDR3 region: CASSYGTTYEQYV. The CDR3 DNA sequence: TGTGCCAGCAGTTACGGGACAACCTACGAGCAGTACGTC.

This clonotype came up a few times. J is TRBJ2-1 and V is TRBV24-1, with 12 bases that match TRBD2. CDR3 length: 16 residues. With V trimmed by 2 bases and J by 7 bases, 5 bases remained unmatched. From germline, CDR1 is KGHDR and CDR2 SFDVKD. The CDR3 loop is CATSDWLAGGPNEQFF. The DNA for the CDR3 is TGTGCCACCAGTGATTGGCTAGCGGGAGGGCCGAATGAGCAGTTCTTC.

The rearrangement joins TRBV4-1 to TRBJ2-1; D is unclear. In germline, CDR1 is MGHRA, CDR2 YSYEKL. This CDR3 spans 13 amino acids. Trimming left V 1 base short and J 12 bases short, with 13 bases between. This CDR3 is CASSQVILERQFF. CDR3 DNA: TGCGCCAGCAGCCAAGTTATCCTAGAGCGGCAGTTCTTC.